A selection of T cell receptor beta chains follows, all from one sample in a study of response to subunit inactivated influenza vaccine. TCRdb itself ran the RT-PCR reads through MiXCR, one entry per CDR3 protein. Of some 500,000 distinct CDR3 sequences in the sample, about 25% were seen once. The specimen was CD4+ T cells sorted from PBMCs, collected more than 4 days after vaccination. These receptors came from a man between 50 and 59 years old who received an inactivated influenza vaccine. Both conserved end residues are part of each CDR3. A D gene is named only where the DNA matches it firmly. A clone size is listed for some rows: how often the clone was seen (once, few, many), or a class if it is expanded.

V gene,clone size,J gene,D gene,CDR3 protein,CDR3 DNA
TRBV29-1,many,TRBJ2-7,TRBD1,CSYRQGSYEQYF,TGCAGCTACCGACAGGGGTCCTACGAGCAGTACTTC
TRBV5-1,NA,TRBJ2-1,TRBD1,CASSAGTGRDEQFF,TGCGCCAGCAGCGCGGGGACAGGGAGGGATGAGCAGTTCTTC
TRBV7-6,few,TRBJ2-5,TRBD1,CASSLATGGLETQYF,TGTGCCAGCAGCTTAGCGACAGGGGGTCTGGAGACCCAGTACTTC
TRBV20-1,NA,TRBJ2-3,NA,CSAGPRDTQYF,TGCAGTGCGGGGCCGCGGGATACGCAGTATTTT
TRBV24-1,NA,TRBJ2-4,NA,CATSVGGEAKNIQYF,TGTGCCACCAGTGTTGGCGGGGAAGCCAAAAACATTCAGTACTTC
TRBV7-8,few,TRBJ2-7,TRBD1,CASSSDRVSIEQYF,TGTGCCAGCAGCTCGGACAGGGTATCGATCGAGCAGTACTTC
TRBV10-3,NA,TRBJ2-2,TRBD1,CAISGGTGGNTGELFF,TGTGCCATCAGTGGCGGGACAGGGGGCAACACCGGGGAGCTGTTTTTT
TRBV6-5,few,TRBJ1-6,NA,CASSYRLSTTVPRTPLHF,TGTGCCAGCAGTTACCGCCTTTCCACAACAGTGCCCAGGACACCCCTCCACTTT
TRBV20-1,NA,TRBJ2-1,TRBD2,CSAAGLAGVGNEQFF,TGCAGTGCGGCAGGACTAGCGGGAGTGGGTAATGAGCAGTTCTTC
TRBV4-2,once,TRBJ2-1,TRBD2,CASSQDQGGWLAGGQWGSSEQFF,TGTGCCAGCAGCCAAGATCAAGGGGGGTGGCTAGCGGGAGGTCAATGGGGATCAAGCGAGCAGTTCTTC
TRBV5-6,NA,TRBJ1-1,NA,CASSGGPNTEAFF,TGTGCCAGCAGCGGAGGGCCGAACACTGAAGCTTTCTTT
TRBV20-1,NA,TRBJ2-7,NA,CSAKRGGSTYEQYF,TGCAGTGCTAAGAGAGGGGGGAGTACCTACGAGCAGTACTTC
TRBV6-5,few,TRBJ2-6,NA,CASSYSRSGANVLTF,TGTGCCAGCAGTTACTCACGCTCTGGGGCCAACGTCCTGACTTTC
TRBV11-2,once,TRBJ2-7,TRBD2,CASSLYSGGTYEQYF,TGTGCCAGCAGCTTATACAGCGGGGGAACCTACGAGCAGTACTTC
TRBV7-2,few,TRBJ2-3,NA,CASSFGGGPSTDTQYF,TGTGCCAGCAGCTTCGGGGGCGGGCCTAGCACAGATACGCAGTATTTT
TRBV5-1,NA,TRBJ2-3,NA,CASSFERGRDTQYF,TGCGCCAGCAGCTTTGAGAGGGGCAGGGATACGCAGTATTTT
TRBV7-6,NA,TRBJ2-1,NA,CASSLGVLSSYNEQFF,TGTGCCAGCAGCTTAGGGGTCCTTAGCTCCTACAATGAGCAGTTCTTC
TRBV5-1,few,TRBJ2-7,NA,CASSSVASYEQYF,TGCGCCAGCAGCTCGGTCGCCTCCTACGAACAGTACTTC
TRBV20-1,few,TRBJ2-3,NA,CSASRGGPTDTQYF,TGCAGTGCTAGTAGGGGGGGGCCCACAGATACGCAGTATTTT
TRBV27,NA,TRBJ1-6,NA,CASSAGLTYNSPLHF,TGTGCCAGCAGTGCGGGACTGACTTATAATTCACCCCTCCACTTT
TRBV5-1,few,TRBJ2-1,TRBD1,CASSAGQAYNEQFF,TGCGCCAGCAGCGCGGGACAGGCCTACAATGAGCAGTTCTTC
TRBV7-9,NA,TRBJ2-5,NA,CASSLGGLAETQYF,TGTGCCAGCAGCTTAGGGGGGTTGGCTGAGACCCAGTACTTC
TRBV12-3/TRBV12-4,few,TRBJ2-2,NA,CASSRQRLNTGELFF,TGTGCCAGCAGCAGACAGCGCCTAAACACCGGGGAGCTGTTTTTT
TRBV10-3,many,TRBJ2-7,TRBD1,CAISVDRGSNEQYF,TGTGCCATCAGTGTAGACAGGGGGTCCAACGAGCAGTACTTC
TRBV5-6,NA,TRBJ2-1,NA,CASSPRISEQFF,TGTGCCAGCAGCCCGCGGATCTCTGAGCAGTTCTTC
TRBV20-1,NA,TRBJ2-1,TRBD1,CSARVLAGQGGYNEQFF,TGCAGTGCTAGAGTCTTAGCCGGACAGGGGGGCTACAATGAGCAGTTCTTC
TRBV12-3/TRBV12-4,few,TRBJ1-6,TRBD1,CASSTGQGRLHF,TGTGCCAGCAGTACCGGACAGGGAAGGCTCCACTTT
TRBV3-1,few,TRBJ2-7,TRBD2,CASSPSSGTRNEQYF,TGTGCCAGCAGCCCCTCCTCCGGGACTAGGAACGAGCAGTACTTC
TRBV4-2,few,TRBJ1-2,NA,CASSQEGVRDYGYTF,TGTGCCAGCAGCCAAGAAGGCGTCAGGGACTATGGCTACACCTTC
TRBV27,many,TRBJ1-1,NA,CASSLTRRGTEAFF,TGTGCCAGCAGTTTAACTAGGCGGGGAACTGAAGCTTTCTTT
TRBV20-1,NA,TRBJ2-2,NA,CARPEHGLYTGELFF,TGCGCAAGGCCCGAACATGGACTGTACACCGGGGAGCTGTTTTTT
TRBV29-1,few,TRBJ2-7,TRBD1,CSAYQGAHGEQYF,TGCAGCGCCTACCAGGGGGCCCACGGCGAGCAGTACTTC
TRBV5-1,NA,TRBJ2-1,NA,CDSSFAMYEQFF,TGCGACAGCAGCTTCGCCATGTATGAGCAGTTCTTC
TRBV7-9,NA,TRBJ2-3,NA,CASSVLDSYTDTQYF,TGTGCCAGCAGTGTACTCGACAGTTACACAGATACGCAGTATTTT
TRBV20-1,NA,TRBJ1-1,NA,CSATDRLEAFF,TGCAGTGCTACCGACAGGCTCGAAGCTTTCTTT
TRBV11-2,few,TRBJ2-2,NA,CASSPPPPGELFF,TGTGCCAGCAGCCCACCCCCACCCGGGGAGCTGTTTTTT
TRBV20-1,few,TRBJ1-2,NA,CSARDLAAYGYTF,TGCAGTGCTAGAGATTTGGCAGCCTATGGCTACACCTTC
TRBV28,NA,TRBJ2-1,TRBD2,CASSTGTSGSMYNEQFF,TGTGCCAGCAGCACCGGGACTAGCGGTTCTATGTACAATGAGCAGTTCTTC
TRBV5-1,once,TRBJ2-1,NA,CASSSRVGGSYNEQFF,TGCGCCAGCAGCTCCCGGGTGGGCGGCTCCTACAATGAGCAGTTCTTC
TRBV27,NA,TRBJ2-7,NA,CASRDRGRPYEQYF,TGTGCCAGCAGGGACCGGGGGCGCCCCTACGAGCAGTACTTC
TRBV20-1,few,TRBJ1-2,TRBD1,CSARPDRGYGYTF,TGCAGTGCTAGACCGGACAGGGGTTATGGCTACACCTTC
TRBV7-2,few,TRBJ2-2,TRBD2,CASRADSGLNTGELFF,TGTGCCAGCAGGGCTGACTCGGGACTAAACACCGGGGAGCTGTTTTTT
TRBV4-2,few,TRBJ1-5,NA,CASSQEGGVDQPQHF,TGTGCCAGCAGCCAAGAAGGGGGGGTTGATCAGCCCCAGCATTTT
TRBV12-3/TRBV12-4,many,TRBJ2-1,NA,CASSFGIAEQFF,TGTGCCAGCAGTTTTGGGATCGCGGAGCAGTTCTTC
TRBV27,few,TRBJ2-5,TRBD2,CASATSRRETQYF,TGTGCCAGCGCGACTAGCCGAAGGGAGACCCAGTACTTC
TRBV4-1,NA,TRBJ2-1,TRBD2,CASSRASSGGQGSSYNEQFF,TGCGCCAGCAGCCGAGCATCTAGCGGGGGGCAGGGAAGCTCCTACAATGAGCAGTTCTTC
TRBV20-1,NA,TRBJ1-4,NA,CSANSDKWAEKLFF,TGCAGTGCTAACTCTGATAAGTGGGCGGAAAAACTGTTTTTT
TRBV7-2,NA,TRBJ1-5,NA,CASSLGPGRISNQPQHF,TGTGCCAGCAGCTTAGGCCCTGGACGGATTAGCAATCAGCCCCAGCATTTT
TRBV12-3/TRBV12-4,few,TRBJ2-2,TRBD1,CASSPGQGALTGELFF,TGTGCCAGCAGTCCCGGACAGGGGGCGCTCACCGGGGAGCTGTTTTTT
TRBV7-2,NA,TRBJ2-5,NA,CASSPRSRENQYF,TGTGCCAGCAGCCCACGTTCCAGGGAGAACCAGTACTTC
TRBV24-1,NA,TRBJ2-1,TRBD1,CATSDIPGTGDRNEQFF,TGTGCCACCAGTGATATCCCCGGGACAGGGGACCGCAATGAGCAGTTCTTC
TRBV6-2/TRBV6-3,few,TRBJ2-7,TRBD2,CASSYSKAGEYEQYF,TGTGCCAGCAGTTACTCGAAGGCGGGAGAATACGAGCAGTACTTC
TRBV20-1,few,TRBJ1-1,NA,CSAKVNTEAFF,TGCAGTGCTAAAGTGAACACTGAAGCTTTCTTT
TRBV5-1,NA,TRBJ2-1,NA,CASSFAGDHNEQFF,TGCGCCAGCAGCTTCGCCGGGGACCACAATGAGCAGTTCTTC
TRBV5-1,few,TRBJ2-6,TRBD1,CASSLETGTPGANVLTF,TGCGCCAGCAGCTTGGAGACAGGGACCCCTGGGGCCAACGTCCTGACTTTC
TRBV29-1,few,TRBJ1-4,TRBD1,CSVEGQGEKLFF,TGCAGCGTAGAAGGACAGGGAGAAAAACTGTTTTTT
TRBV7-2,NA,TRBJ2-7,NA,CASSLAYPDYEQYF,TGTGCCAGCAGCTTAGCTTACCCTGACTACGAGCAGTACTTC
TRBV20-1,few,TRBJ2-5,TRBD2,CSARDLAGGPETQYF,TGCAGTGCTAGAGATCTGGCGGGGGGGCCTGAGACCCAGTACTTC
TRBV20-1,NA,TRBJ2-7,NA,CSAYLGGASYEQYF,TGCAGTGCGTACCTAGGCGGGGCGTCCTACGAGCAGTACTTC